Listed below are T cell receptor beta chains from one sample, sequenced in a study of T cells in localized non-small cell lung cancer. The table came from immunoSEQ multiplex PCR; TCRdb's copy has only in-frame clones and leaves some out. Altogether tens of thousands of clones are present, roughly 91% being singletons, with the ten largest covering 10% to 15%. The source material was peripheral blood, sampled before any cancer treatment. The receptors here all came from a male donor older than 55 with stage I lung adenocarcinoma. The CDR3 runs from the conserved cysteine through the conserved F or W. A D gene is named only where the DNA matches it firmly. Size tells how often a clone was seen (once, few, many) or the class of an expanded clone, and some rows leave it out.

J gene	D gene	clone size	V gene	CDR3 protein	CDR3 DNA
TRBJ2-3	NA	NA	TRBV5-1	CASSLDLGTDTQYF	TGCGCCAGCAGCTTGGATCTGGGCACAGATACGCAGTATTTT
TRBJ1-5	NA	NA	TRBV2	CASSSEVGRGNQPQHF	TGTGCCAGCAGTTCAGAGGTGGGCAGGGGAAATCAGCCCCAGCATTTT
TRBJ1-1	TRBD1	NA	TRBV4-3	CASSQLPGQGANTEAFF	TGCGCCAGCAGCCAACTCCCGGGACAGGGGGCAAACACTGAAGCTTTCTTT
TRBJ2-6	TRBD2	NA	TRBV6-1	CASEGGVIGANVLTF	TGTGCCAGCGAGGGAGGGGTAATTGGGGCCAACGTCCTGACTTTC
TRBJ1-3	TRBD1	NA	TRBV7-9	CASSQGQGATGNTIYF	TGTGCCAGCAGCCAAGGACAGGGGGCGACTGGAAACACCATATATTTT
TRBJ1-5	TRBD1	NA	TRBV19	CASSLQGQPRVNQPQHF	TGTGCCAGTAGTCTACAGGGACAGCCTCGGGTTAATCAGCCCCAGCATTTT
TRBJ1-1	NA	NA	TRBV6-1	CASSETWGRAFF	TGTGCCAGCAGTGAAACGTGGGGGCGAGCTTTCTTT
TRBJ2-3	TRBD1	NA	TRBV14	CASSQGDRETDTQYF	TGTGCCAGCAGCCAAGGGGACAGGGAGACAGATACGCAGTATTTT
TRBJ1-2	NA	NA	TRBV9	CASSVGGGADYGYTF	TGTGCCAGCAGCGTAGGGGGCGGCGCGGATTATGGCTACACCTTC
TRBJ2-5	TRBD2	NA	TRBV27	CASRTTSDETQYF	TGTGCCAGCAGGACCACTAGCGATGAGACCCAGTACTTC
TRBJ1-5	NA	once	TRBV29-1	CSVGSGTQNQPQHF	TGCAGCGTTGGAAGCGGGACCCAAAATCAGCCCCAGCATTTT
TRBJ1-2	TRBD1	NA	TRBV7-2	CASSLWPPRDSGYTF	TGTGCCAGCAGCTTATGGCCCCCTCGGGACAGTGGCTACACCTTC
TRBJ1-2	NA	NA	TRBV6-1	CASSSGPGLGGYTF	TGTGCCAGCAGTTCCGGACCGGGTCTAGGGGGCTACACCTTC
TRBJ2-3	TRBD2	NA	TRBV5-1	CASSLSGRAEDTQYF	TGCGCCAGCAGCTTGAGCGGGAGGGCCGAAGATACGCAGTATTTT
TRBJ2-2	NA	NA	TRBV6-5	CASSPRWELFF	TGTGCCAGCAGTCCCCGTTGGGAGCTGTTTTTT
TRBJ2-7	NA	NA	TRBV28	CASSTPAGNEQYF	TGTGCCAGCAGTACGCCCGCAGGGAACGAGCAGTACTTC
TRBJ2-3	NA	NA	TRBV29-1	CSVETGADADTQYF	TGCAGCGTTGAAACAGGAGCGGATGCAGATACGCAGTATTTT
TRBJ2-7	TRBD1	NA	TRBV5-4	CASSYLGDRVPYEQYF	TGTGCCAGCAGCTACCTGGGGGACAGGGTCCCCTACGAGCAGTACTTC
TRBJ2-1	TRBD2	few	TRBV5-8	CASRQASGYNEQFF	TGTGCCAGCAGGCAGGCTAGCGGCTACAATGAGCAGTTCTTC
TRBJ2-1	NA	NA	TRBV6-1	CASSTRGSYNEQFF	TGTGCCAGCAGTACCCGAGGCTCCTACAATGAGCAGTTCTTC
TRBJ1-2	NA	NA	TRBV30	CAWSVRRQSINYGYTF	TGTGCCTGGAGTGTACGGAGACAGTCGATAAACTATGGCTACACCTTC
TRBJ2-2	TRBD2	few	TRBV7-2	CASSWMLAGGRGTGELFF	TGTGCCAGCAGCTGGATGCTGGCGGGGGGGCGCGGCACCGGGGAGCTGTTTTTT
TRBJ1-5	NA	NA	TRBV14	CASSQYGGQPQHF	TGTGCCAGCAGCCAATACGGTGGTCAGCCCCAGCATTTT
TRBJ2-5	TRBD2	few	TRBV7-7	CASSSNGGQETQYF	TGTGCTAGCAGCAGCAACGGGGGGCAAGAGACCCAGTACTTC
TRBJ1-1	NA	few	TRBV4-1	CASSQGRLELNTEAFF	TGCGCCAGCAGCCAAGGCCGACTGGAACTGAACACTGAAGCTTTCTTT
TRBJ1-4	NA	NA	TRBV28	CASSLFFIIDPATNEKLFF	TGTGCCAGCAGTTTATTCTTCATCATAGATCCTGCAACTAATGAAAAACTGTTTTTT
TRBJ1-2	NA	NA	TRBV9	CASSVADFSNYGYTF	TGTGCCAGCAGCGTAGCAGACTTCAGTAACTATGGCTACACCTTC
TRBJ2-4	NA	once	TRBV19	CASSIWGLEAKNIQYF	TGTGCCAGTAGTATTTGGGGGCTAGAAGCCAAAAACATTCAGTACTTC
TRBJ1-2	NA	NA	TRBV28	CASSPPRPPPNYGYTF	TGTGCCAGCAGTCCCCCTCGGCCACCACCTAACTATGGCTACACCTTC
TRBJ2-7	NA	NA	TRBV7-3	CASSLRGPGEQYF	TGTGCCAGCAGCTTAAGGGGACCGGGGGAGCAGTACTTC
TRBJ2-3	NA	few	TRBV5-6	CASSLGEVKQYF	TGTGCCAGCAGCTTGGGGGAAGTAAAGCAGTATTTT
TRBJ2-1	TRBD2	NA	TRBV19	CASSIGGFSGVYNEQFF	TGTGCCAGTAGTATAGGGGGTTTTAGCGGGGTTTACAATGAGCAGTTCTTC
TRBJ2-7	NA	NA	TRBV29-1	CSVETAAYEQYF	TGCAGCGTAGAGACTGCTGCCTACGAGCAGTACTTC
TRBJ1-2	NA	NA	TRBV6-1	CASSEAAGPLYGYTF	TGTGCCAGCAGTGAAGCGGCAGGCCCTCTCTATGGCTACACCTTC